One and the same sample provided the 27 T cell receptor beta chains below, sequenced in a study of PD-1 blockade in classical Hodgkin lymphoma. Described time point: newly diagnosed, previously untreated cHL patient sample. Applied to thawed PBMCs, magnetic negative selection was the method used to isolate CD8+ T cells. Generated by immunoSEQ multiplex PCR, the TCRdb table keeps only in-frame clones and is missing some. The sample includes fewer than 5,500 clones, about nine tenths of them seen just once. Sequenced input: CD8+ T cells from blood. All receptors come from a human donor with classical Hodgkin lymphoma.

The genes are TRBV11-2 and TRBJ2-7, with TRBD1 as a possible D gene (6 bases). The CDR3 runs 15 residues. Per germline, CDR1 SGHAT and CDR2 FQNNGV. V was trimmed by 5 bases and J by 2 bases, leaving 16 bases between them. The CDR3 spells CASSQAQGNTYEQYF. CDR3 nucleotides: TGTGCCAGCAGCCAGGCGCAGGGGAACACCTACGAGCAGTACTTC. Full variable domain (missing parts from reference TRBV11-2 and TRBJ2-7): EAGVAQSPRYKIIEKRQSVAFWCNPISGHATLYWYQQILGQGPKLLIQFQNNGVVDDSQLPKDRFSAERLKGVDSTLKIQPAKLEDSAVYLCASSQAQGNTYEQYFGPGTRLTVT.

This rearrangement joins TRBV19 to TRBJ1-4; TRBD1 agrees at 7 bases. The ends lost 6 bases at V and 1 base at J; junction bases unmatched: 8. Germline V lookup: CDR1 LNHDA, CDR2 SQIVND (reference sequence). The CDR3 covers 16 residues. The CDR3 region is CASSERGGETNEKLFF. In DNA, the CDR3 is TGTGCCAGTAGCGAAAGAGGGGGCGAAACTAATGAAAAACTGTTTTTT.

The chain couples TRBV7-9 to TRBJ2-7, with D maybe TRBD2 (5 bases). V was cut by 5 bases and J by 7 bases, with 21 bases left in between. Germline CDR1 SEHNR, CDR2 FQNEAQ (reference sequence). The CDR3 loop spans 15 amino acids. The CDR3 nucleotides are TGTGCCAGCAGCAACGTAGAGGGCCGGGATAATGAGCAGTACTTC. It codes for CASSNVEGRDNEQYF.

The J gene is TRBJ2-1, the V gene TRBV7-9; D not resolved. Trimming left V 2 bases short and J 5 bases short, with 4 bases between. Germline lookup yields CDR1 SEHNR and CDR2 FQNEAQ (reference sequence). CDR3 length: 12 amino acids. The CDR3 reads CASSLMHNEQFF. The CDR3 bases are TGTGCCAGCAGCTTAATGCACAATGAGCAGTTCTTC.

V is TRBV6-4 and J is TRBJ1-2; tentatively, D is TRBD1 (6 bases). The CDR3 is 13 amino acids. Trimming removed 2 bases from V and 6 bases from J, with 10 bases in between. Per germline, CDR1 MRHNA and CDR2 SNTAGT. The CDR3 sequence is CASSDGGANGYTF. The CDR3 DNA reads TGTGCCAGCAGTGACGGGGGCGCGAATGGCTACACCTTC.

The chain links TRBV21-1 to TRBJ2-7; TRBD1 is the table's D call, not checked against the DNA. TRBV21-1 is a pseudogene segment. There are 14 residues in the CDR3. CDR3 region: CASSKRDRGREQYF. The CDR3, as DNA: TGTGCCAGCAGCAAACGGGACAGGGGGCGCGAGCAGTACTTC.

The rearrangement uses TRBV25-1 and TRBJ1-1; a weak D match, TRBD1 (5 bases). V lost 5 bases to trimming and J lost 7 bases, with 14 bases between them. Germline V CDR1 and CDR2: MGHDK, SYGVNS. There are 13 residues in the CDR3. DNA for the CDR3: TGTGCCAGCAGTTCTGACAGCCTCAATGAAGCTTTCTTT. Translating it yields CASSSDSLNEAFF.

The sample holds one count of this clone. The sample contains more than one DNA sequence encoding this CDR3. The chain has TRBV29-1 and TRBJ1-2, with D possibly being TRBD1 (6 bases). V lost 7 bases and J 13 bases, leaving 19 bases between the germline ends. The length of the CDR3 is 11 residues. CDR1 is SQVTM and CDR2 is ANQGSEA in the germline V gene. The CDR3 here is CSAEGGGGPTF. CDR3 nucleotide sequence: TGCAGCGCTGAGGGGGGCGGGGGTCCCACCTTC. Full variable domain (missing parts from reference TRBV29-1 and TRBJ1-2): SAVISQKPSRDICQRGTSLTIQCQVDSQVTMMFWYRQQPGQSLTLIATANQGSEATYESGFVIDKFPISRPNLTFSTLTVSNMSPEDSSIYLCSAEGGGGPTFGSGTRLTVV.

This sequence joins TRBV7-8 and TRBJ2-7; D is perhaps TRBD1 or TRBD2 (6 bases each). The germline CDR1 and CDR2 sequences are SGHVS and FQNEAQ. V dropped 5 bases and J dropped 3 bases, with 29 bases sitting between them. The CDR3 has 19 residues. CDR3 sequence: CASSLQGRPFGTPYYEQYF. For the CDR3, the DNA is TGTGCCAGCAGCCTTCAGGGGAGGCCCTTCGGGACCCCGTACTACGAGCAGTACTTC. Using reference TRBV7-8 and TRBJ2-7 for the parts outside the CDR3, the full variable domain is GAGVSQSPRYKVAKRGQDVALRCDPISGHVSLFWYQQALGQGPEFLTYFQNEAQLDKSGLPSDRFFAERPEGSVSTLKIQRTQQEDSAVYLCASSLQGRPFGTPYYEQYFGPGTRLTVT.

The chain carries TRBV9 and TRBJ2-5; TRBD2 matches at 15 bases. The J segment lost 1 base and the V segment lost 4 bases, leaving 14 bases of the junction unmatched. The CDR3 has 20 residues. CDR1 is SGDLS, CDR2 YYNGEE, per germline. CDR3 loop: CASSFGLAGGLDSPQETQYF. The CDR3, as DNA: TGTGCCAGCAGCTTTGGACTAGCGGGAGGGCTCGACTCGCCCCAAGAGACCCAGTACTTC.

The chain uses TRBV9 and TRBJ2-7; no clear D gene. The CDR3 has 12 residues. Trimming removed 3 bases at V and 6 bases at J, with 10 bases between. CDR1 is SGDLS, CDR2 YYNGEE, per germline. CDR3 sequence: CASSGARTEQYF. In DNA form, the CDR3 reads TGTGCCAGCAGCGGGGCCCGAACCGAGCAGTACTTC.

The sample holds one count of this clone. This CDR3 reads CATSRGYGESHNEQFF. Written as DNA, the CDR3 is TGTGCCACCAGCAGAGGTTATGGGGAGTCCCACAATGAGCAGTTCTTC. The rearrangement links TRBV15 to TRBJ2-1, with D possibly being TRBD2 (5 bases). The CDR3 runs to 16 residues. CDR1 is LNHNV and CDR2 is YYDKDF in the germline V gene (reference sequence). V lost 1 base to trimming and J lost 5 bases, with 15 bases between them.

The genes are TRBV5-1 and TRBJ2-1; TRBD2 matches at 10 bases. CDR3 length equals 16 residues. Trimming at V came to 4 bases and at J to 6 bases, leaving 10 bases not matched to a gene. Germline V CDR1 and CDR2: SGHRS, YFSETQ. The CDR3 is CASSGSSGSRINEQFF. Here the CDR3 DNA reads TGCGCCAGCAGCGGATCTAGCGGGAGCAGAATCAATGAGCAGTTCTTC. The complete variable domain, with remaining parts taken from reference TRBV5-1 and TRBJ2-1, reads KAGVTQTPRYLIKTRGQQVTLSCSPISGHRSVSWYQQTPGQGLQFLFEYFSETQRNKGNFPGRFSGRQFSNSRSEMNVSTLELGDSALYLCASSGSSGSRINEQFFGPGTRLTVL.

This chain links TRBV6-6 with TRBJ1-5, with D maybe TRBD1 (5 bases). This CDR3 spans 15 amino acids. V was clipped by 2 bases and J by 4 bases, with 12 bases between them. Germline loops: CDR1 MNHNY, CDR2 SVGAGI (reference sequence). DNA of the CDR3: TGTGCCAGCAGTTACAACACAGGTGGGAATCAGCCCCAGCATTTT. Protein sequence: CASSYNTGGNQPQHF.

The rearrangement uses TRBV25-1 and TRBJ2-7; tentatively, D is TRBD1 (6 bases). The CDR3 sequence is 18 residues long. Trimming cost V 3 bases and J 4 bases, with 25 bases left between them. Per the germline V gene, CDR1 is MGHDK and CDR2 is SYGVNS. CDR3 nucleotide sequence: TGTGCCAGCAGTGACCACCCGGATAAACAGGGCACCAGGTACGAGCAGTACTTC. Translated: CASSDHPDKQGTRYEQYF.

The chain is built from TRBV6-5 and TRBJ2-5; D is unclear. Germline lookup yields CDR1 MNHEY and CDR2 SVGAGI. V was pared by 5 bases and J by 1 base, with 8 bases between. The CDR3 extends over 13 amino acids. For the CDR3, the DNA is TGTGCCAGCAGTCCAGAGGTCCAAGAGACCCAGTACTTC. Protein: CASSPEVQETQYF.

This clone occurred once. DNA of the CDR3: TGTGCCAGCAGTGAAAGAGTAGCGGGGTCCTACGAGCAGTACTTC. Translating it yields CASSERVAGSYEQYF. The V call is TRBV6-1, the J call TRBJ2-7; 8 bases match TRBD2. Germline trimming cut 2 bases from V and 1 base from J; bases unmatched to any gene: 4. The CDR3 has 15 amino acids. CDR1 and CDR2 (germline): MNHNS, SASEGT.

J is TRBJ1-2 and V is TRBV14; the match to TRBD1 covers 7 bases. The CDR3 totals 14 residues. Germline CDR1 and CDR2: SGHDN and FVKESK. The trim removed 5 bases at V and 8 bases at J, leaving 11 bases unmatched. CDR3 sequence: CASSETTGIFGYTF. Written as DNA, the CDR3 is TGTGCCAGCAGCGAAACGACAGGGATATTCGGCTACACCTTC.

V gene TRBV15 combines with J gene TRBJ2-1, with 10 bases fitting TRBD2. The junction had 3 bases not matched to a gene; V was cut back by 1 base and J by 6 bases. The germline gives CDR1 LNHNV, CDR2 YYDKDF (reference sequence). CDR3 length: 15 residues. CDR3 in amino acids: CATSRVASGSNEQFF. CDR3 sequence (DNA): TGTGCCACCAGCAGAGTCGCTAGCGGGAGCAATGAGCAGTTCTTC. The full variable domain, in which reference TRBV15 and TRBJ2-1 provide the parts outside the CDR3, is DAMVIQNPRYQVTQFGKPVTLSCSQTLNHNVMYWYQQKSSQAPKLLFHYYDKDFNNEADTPDNFQSRRPNTSFCFLDIRSPGLGDTAMYLCATSRVASGSNEQFFGPGTRLTVL.

J is TRBJ1-4 and V is TRBV7-6, with D possibly matching TRBD1 (5 bases). Germline V gene sequence: CDR1 SGHVS, CDR2 FNYEAQ. V was clipped by 4 bases and J by 3 bases, with 9 bases between them. CDR3 length equals 14 residues. The CDR3 spells CASSSGGANEKLFF. CDR3 nucleotides: TGTGCCAGCAGCTCTGGGGGGGCTAATGAAAAACTGTTTTTT.

The chain carries TRBV6-1 and TRBJ1-4; 10 positions agree with TRBD1. Trimming removed 0 bases from V and 7 bases from J; junction bases left unmatched: 5. The germline V gene encodes CDR1 MNHNS and CDR2 SASEGT. The CDR3 totals 16 residues. CDR3 in amino acids: CASSEALGQGGEKLFF. CDR3 in DNA: TGTGCCAGCAGTGAAGCGCTAGGACAGGGGGGTGAAAAACTGTTTTTT.

Here the CDR3 DNA reads TGTGCCAGCAGCTCCGCGGGTTACCGAGGTAGTGAGCAGTTCTTC. The encoded protein is CASSSAGYRGSEQFF. The chain combines TRBV7-9 with TRBJ2-1; D is perhaps TRBD2 (5 bases). Germline V gives CDR1 SEHNR, CDR2 FQNEAQ (reference sequence). The ends were cut back, 4 bases at V and 9 bases at J, with 19 bases in the middle. This CDR3 region has 15 residues.

The chain couples TRBV11-2 to TRBJ1-3, with 8 bases fitting TRBD1. Germline values: CDR1 SGHAT, CDR2 FQNNGV. This CDR3 has 15 residues. The J segment lost 0 bases and the V segment lost 10 bases, leaving 8 bases of the junction unmatched. This chain's CDR3 is CAIRTGTNSGNTIYF. The CDR3 DNA is TGTGCCATCAGGACAGGGACGAACTCTGGAAACACCATATATTTT.

This clone is large within its sample. This chain links TRBV7-6 with TRBJ1-1; 8 bases match TRBD1. The CDR3 has 14 residues. Germline CDR1 reads SGHVS; CDR2 reads FNYEAQ. V dropped 5 bases and J dropped 4; count of bases not matched to a gene: 6. The CDR3 loop reads CASSPWTGSTEAFF. CDR3 coding DNA: TGTGCCAGCAGCCCGTGGACAGGGAGCACTGAAGCTTTCTTT.

V and J are TRBV6-4 and TRBJ2-2; either TRBD1 or TRBD2 may supply D (6 bases each). CDR3 length: 14 residues. Germline V CDR1 and CDR2: MRHNA, SNTAGT. V dropped 3 bases and J dropped 6 bases, with 11 bases sitting between them. In DNA, the CDR3 is TGTGCCAGCAGTGAAAAGGGGGGCTCCGGGGAGCTGTTTTTT. Translated: CASSEKGGSGELFF.

V and J are TRBV25-1 and TRBJ2-7, with 14 bases that match TRBD2. The CDR3 is made up of 15 amino acids. Germline V lookup: CDR1 MGHDK, CDR2 SYGVNS. V was clipped by 6 bases and J by 1 base; unmatched bases: 2. The CDR3 sequence: CASRGLAGESYEQYF. CDR3 nucleotides: TGTGCCAGCAGGGGACTAGCGGGAGAGTCCTACGAGCAGTACTTC.

The chain couples TRBV4-2 to TRBJ2-1; 14 bases map to TRBD2. Germline V gene lookup returns CDR1 LGHNA and CDR2 YNFKEQ. CDR3 length equals 16 residues. J lost 8 bases, V lost 4 bases, and 7 bases had no gene match. The CDR3: CASSRSGTSGSDEQFF. CDR3 DNA: TGTGCCAGCAGCCGTTCCGGGACTAGCGGGAGTGATGAGCAGTTCTTC.